This entry features one T cell receptor (beta chain) sequence. The antigen is unknown. The sample originates from a study of T-cell reconstitution after alpha-beta-depleted transplantation in children. V lost 0 bases and J lost 1, with 14 bases in between. This CDR3 is 17 amino acids long. Molecular barcoding with unique molecular identifiers was used for the TCRbeta library. TCRdb passed the PCR reads through MiXCR, listing each CDR3 protein once. This sample has hundreds of thousands of distinct CDR3 sequences; under 15% occur once, and the top ten carry 2% to 2.5%. Findings of the study overall: Alpha-beta T cells about two months after transplant reportedly derived from several hundred expanded graft clones. Fresh T-cell production supplied most of the T-cell counts and diversity seen one year after transplant. There were some patients whose high TCRbeta diversity at day 60 came from surviving recipient T cells and thymic progenitors.

The input for sequencing was PBMCs, mostly from graft donor cells, taken 360 days after TCRalphabeta/CD19-depleted stem cell transplant. The rearrangement links TRBV12-3 or TRBV12-4 to TRBJ2-3, with no clear D. This TCR was recovered from a male patient under 18 who had a stem cell transplant for acute myeloid leukemia, so the T cells may come from the graft donor. CDR3 residues: CASSLAGSRGGTDTQYF. The CDR3 region has the DNA TGTGCCAGCAGTTTAGCTGGCAGCCGAGGAGGCACAGATACGCAGTATTTT.